This TCR beta chain originates from a study of blood T cell repertoires in COVID-19. Study-wide background: Acute and convalescent COVID-19 specimens originated in the United States, Italy and Spain.

In the source study's methods: Reference gene primer amplification gave estimated nucleated cell counts. This table comes from immunoSEQ multiplex PCR, and its TCRdb copy is limited to in-frame clones, with some not included. V, J and clone size were drawn from that table, and D and trimming were deduced from the DNA. This table has around 280,000 clones, around four fifths appearing once. The specimen sequenced was peripheral blood. This receptor was taken from a woman in her forties or fifties with active or convalescent COVID-19.

As DNA, the CDR3 is TGCGCCAGCAGCCAAGCCGTGACAGGAATCAATTCACCCCTCCACTTT. Translated, it gives CASSQAVTGINSPLHF. The chain employs TRBV4-1 and TRBJ1-6, with D possibly matching TRBD1 (6 bases). Germline V lookup: CDR1 MGHRA, CDR2 YSYEKL. The CDR3 is 16 residues long. Trimming cost V 1 base and J 7 bases, with 14 bases left between them.